This is a list of T cell receptor beta chains from one sample in a study of immune evolution from preneoplasia to lung adenocarcinoma. Only in-frame clones appear in the TCRdb table, and some are missing; sequencing was by immunoSEQ multiplex PCR. The sample has some 5,000 clones; around 85% are singletons. Sequenced sample: FFPE adjacent normal lung tissue. These receptors all stem from a person aged 65 to 79 with lung adenocarcinoma. The CDR3 runs from the conserved cysteine through the conserved F or W. A D gene is named only where the DNA matches it firmly. Size is stated for part of the rows, as once, few or many counts, or as a class when the clone is expanded.

v_call	d_call	clone_size	j_call	cdr3_aa	cdr3_nt
TRBV30	NA	NA	TRBJ2-7	CAWSVGVSGDEQYF	TGTGCCTGGAGTGTAGGGGTTAGCGGAGACGAGCAGTACTTT
TRBV15	NA	NA	TRBJ2-1	CATGHSYNEQFF	TGTGCCACGGGTCATTCCTACAATGAGCAGTTCTTC
TRBV28	NA	NA	TRBJ2-1	CASSFGPEKNNEQFF	TGTGCCAGCAGTTTCGGGCCGGAGAAAAACAATGAGCAGTTCTTC
TRBV7-9	TRBD2	large	TRBJ2-5	CASSSREGRETQYF	TGTGCCAGCAGCTCTCGGGAGGGTAGGGAGACCCAGTACTTC
TRBV11-2	TRBD2	NA	TRBJ2-3	CASSSRSGRRTDTQYF	TGTGCCAGCAGCTCCCGAAGCGGGAGGAGGACAGATACGCAGTATTTT
TRBV28	TRBD2	once	TRBJ2-3	CASSFGLDRATDTQYF	TGTGCCAGCAGTTTCGGACTAGATCGTGCAACAGATACGCAGTATTTT
TRBV9	NA	NA	TRBJ1-1	CASSPEGTTEAFF	TGTGCCAGCAGCCCAGAGGGGACCACTGAAGCTTTCTTT
TRBV18	NA	NA	TRBJ1-1	CASSPTEKDTEAFF	TGTGCCAGCTCACCAACCGAGAAGGACACTGAAGCTTTCTTT
TRBV11-2	NA	once	TRBJ2-3	CASSLAGADTQYF	TGTGCCAGCAGCTTAGCTGGGGCAGATACGCAGTATTTT
TRBV9	NA	once	TRBJ2-2	CASSAKVQGNTGELFF	TGTGCCAGCAGCGCAAAAGTACAGGGGAACACCGGGGAGCTGTTTTTT
TRBV5-8	TRBD1	NA	TRBJ2-6	CASSNGQGPAGANVLTF	TGTGCCAGCAGCAATGGACAGGGTCCAGCTGGGGCCAACGTCCTGACTTTC
TRBV7-9	NA	NA	TRBJ2-7	CASSLRGEQYF	TGTGCCAGCAGCCTCAGGGGCGAGCAGTACTTC
TRBV2	NA	NA	TRBJ2-1	CASSFQGSYNEQFF	TGTGCCAGCAGTTTTCAGGGAAGCTACAATGAGCAGTTCTTC
TRBV7-2	TRBD1	NA	TRBJ1-2	CASRPGTGIGNGYTF	TGTGCCAGCAGACCGGGGACAGGGATCGGGAATGGCTACACCTTC
TRBV6-4	NA	NA	TRBJ1-1	CASSDAQEGPNTEAFF	TGTGCCAGCAGTGATGCGCAGGAGGGGCCTAACACTGAAGCTTTCTTT
TRBV18	NA	NA	TRBJ1-4	CASSPTGNEKLFF	TGTGCCAGCTCACCGACAGGAAATGAAAAACTGTTTTTT
TRBV5-8	NA	NA	TRBJ2-5	CASSLAGGETQYF	TGTGCCAGCAGCTTAGCGGGCGGAGAGACCCAGTACTTC
TRBV7-2	NA	NA	TRBJ2-6	CASSPGNSGANVLTF	TGTGCCAGCAGCCCCGGGAACTCGGGGGCCAACGTCCTGACTTTC
TRBV28	NA	NA	TRBJ1-5	CASRPGGEGNQPQHF	TGTGCCAGCAGACCGGGGGGCGAGGGCAATCAGCCCCAGCATTTT
TRBV27	TRBD1	NA	TRBJ1-2	CASSSEGQRFYGYTF	TGTGCCAGCAGTTCCGAGGGACAGCGTTTCTATGGCTACACCTTC
TRBV5-1	NA	NA	TRBJ2-3	CASSLDRNTQYF	TGCGCCAGCAGCCTAGACCGCAATACGCAGTATTTT
TRBV5-1	TRBD1	NA	TRBJ1-1	CASSFGQGNTEAFF	TGCGCCAGCAGCTTTGGACAGGGGAACACTGAAGCTTTCTTT
TRBV5-1	NA	NA	TRBJ1-1	CASSLVTGSPLEAFF	TGCGCCAGCAGCTTGGTCACAGGGTCCCCTCTTGAAGCTTTCTTT
TRBV5-4	NA	NA	TRBJ1-4	CASSLKGKDEKLFF	TGTGCCAGCAGCTTGAAAGGAAAAGATGAAAAACTGTTTTTT
TRBV9	NA	NA	TRBJ1-2	CASSVGGIGDGYTF	TGTGCCAGCAGCGTAGGAGGTATCGGGGATGGCTACACCTTC
TRBV28	NA	NA	TRBJ2-7	CASKIGPRYEQYF	TGTGCCAGTAAGATAGGACCGCGGTACGAGCAGTACTTC
TRBV6-5	NA	NA	TRBJ2-3	CASSYRGGGTDTQYF	TGTGCCAGCAGTTATCGGGGCGGAGGCACAGATACGCAGTATTTT
TRBV2	NA	few	TRBJ2-7	CASMRQPYEQYF	TGTGCCAGCATGAGGCAGCCCTACGAGCAGTACTTC
TRBV7-3	NA	NA	TRBJ2-5	CASSLRSQETQYF	TGTGCCAGCAGCTTAAGGAGTCAAGAGACCCAGTACTTC